Shown below are 17 T cell receptor beta chains from a single sample sequenced in a study of T cell responses to AZD1222 COVID-19 vaccine. Sequenced by immunoSEQ multiplex PCR; TCRdb stores in-frame clones only, minus some. Here the sample spans 110,000 or so clones, 82% being singletons. Sample: peripheral blood, taken on day 0 of AZD1222 vaccination. The receptors were gathered from an adult in good health.

The rearrangement links TRBV24-1 to TRBJ2-1; D might be TRBD1 or TRBD2, each matching 5 bases. Germline CDR1 KGHDR, CDR2 SFDVKD. This CDR3 spans 13 amino acids. V was shortened by 1 base and J by 7 bases, with 7 bases between the two germline ends. CDR3 in DNA: TGTGCCACCAGTGATTTTGGGGGAAATGAGCAGTTCTTC. It specifies CATSDFGGNEQFF.

The chain links TRBV28 to TRBJ1-1, with 11 bases fitting TRBD1. Germline CDR1 and CDR2: MDHEN and SYDVKM. V was pared by 5 bases and J by 0 bases, with 8 bases of the junction left unmatched. The CDR3 runs 17 residues. As DNA, the CDR3 is TGTGCCAGCAGTCTAGGACAGGGGGCGTGGATGAACACTGAAGCTTTCTTT. It codes for CASSLGQGAWMNTEAFF. Supplemented by reference TRBV28 and TRBJ1-1, the full variable domain reads DVKVTQSSRYLVKRTGEKVFLECVQDMDHENMFWYRQDPGLGLRLIYFSYDVKMKEKGDIPEGYSVSREKKERFSLILESASTNQTSMYLCASSLGQGAWMNTEAFFGQGTRLTVV.

The chain couples TRBV29-1 to TRBJ1-1; D is perhaps TRBD1 (6 bases). There are 13 residues in the CDR3. Trimming pared 6 bases from V and 11 bases from J, leaving 22 bases between. Germline CDR1 is SQVTM and CDR2 is ANQGSEA. The CDR3 DNA is TGCAGCGTCGAACCAGGGGTGGGAACGAAGGCTTTCTTT. It codes for CSVEPGVGTKAFF.

J is TRBJ1-1 and V is TRBV7-2, with no clear D. V lost 6 bases and J lost 1, with 12 bases in between. The CDR3 loop spans 14 amino acids. Looked up from germline, CDR1 is SGHTA and CDR2 is FQGNSA. CDR3 DNA: TGTGCCAGCAGGGCAAGTTGGGGGAACACTGAAGCTTTCTTT. Its protein product is CASRASWGNTEAFF.

This rearrangement joins TRBV4-2 to TRBJ2-1; D is possibly TRBD1 or TRBD2 (5 bases each). Germline V gene sequence: CDR1 LGHNA, CDR2 YNFKEQ. V shed 0 bases and J shed 2 bases, with 14 bases lying between them. The CDR3 sequence is 17 residues long. The CDR3 DNA sequence: TGTGCCAGCAGCCAAGATAGGGGCGGAGGACCCTACAATGAGCAGTTCTTC. This gives the protein CASSQDRGGGPYNEQFF.

This clone showed up just once. This rearrangement joins TRBV9 to TRBJ2-7, with 7 positions matching TRBD2. V shed 4 bases, J shed 2 bases, and the junction held 12 bases outside the gene matches. This CDR3 comprises 16 residues. The germline CDR1 and CDR2 sequences are SGDLS and YYNGEE. CDR3 protein: CASSPILGGYPYEQYF. Here the CDR3 DNA reads TGTGCCAGCAGCCCTATTTTGGGGGGGTACCCCTACGAGCAGTACTTC.

The genes are TRBV7-9 and TRBJ1-4; D remains unclear. The V gene's germline CDR1 is SEHNR and CDR2 FQNEAQ (reference sequence). This CDR3 is 18 amino acids long. Trimming stripped 5 bases from V and 0 bases from J, with 19 bases between. Here the CDR3 reads CASSPGREAGTTNEKLFF. CDR3 DNA: TGTGCCAGCAGCCCTGGCCGTGAGGCGGGGACAACTAATGAAAAACTGTTTTTT.

V usage is TRBV9 and J usage is TRBJ2-3, with 8 bases fitting TRBD2. This CDR3 region has 17 residues. With 2 bases clipped from V and 2 bases from J, the junction kept 10 bases outside the gene matches. Germline CDR1 is SGDLS and CDR2 is YYNGEE. This CDR3 reads CASSVPVGGGPTDTQYF. CDR3 DNA sequence: TGTGCCAGCAGCGTCCCCGTCGGGGGGGGACCCACAGATACGCAGTATTTT.

The chain recombines TRBV9 with TRBJ1-2; no firm D call. This CDR3 region has 12 residues. Per germline, CDR1 SGDLS and CDR2 YYNGEE. The V gene lost 0 bases and the J gene lost 5 bases, with 5 bases spanning the gap. CDR3 DNA sequence: TGTGCCAGCAGCGTAGATCAGTATGGCTACACCTTC. It yields the protein CASSVDQYGYTF.

This clone was seen only once. The chain employs TRBV9 and TRBJ2-5, with a tentative D call TRBD1 (6 bases). Trimming stripped 0 bases from V and 1 base from J, with 10 bases between. The CDR3 is 15 residues long. Per the germline V gene, CDR1 is SGDLS and CDR2 is YYNGEE. The CDR3 bases are TGTGCCAGCAGCGTAGGGGGCAGGGGCCAAGAGACCCAGTACTTC. Protein sequence: CASSVGGRGQETQYF.

The chain has TRBV7-2 and TRBJ1-2; D is possibly TRBD1 (6 bases). V was clipped by 4 bases and J by 8 bases, with 17 bases between them. Germline V gene data show CDR1 as SGHTA and CDR2 as FQGNSA. This CDR3 has 14 residues. In DNA, the CDR3 is TGTGCCAGCAGCTCAACCCGACAGGTGGGAGGCTACACCTTC. Protein: CASSSTRQVGGYTF. Complete variable domain (other parts from reference TRBV7-2 and TRBJ1-2): GAGVSQSPSNKVTEKGKDVELRCDPISGHTALYWYRQSLGQGLEFLIYFQGNSAPDKSGLPSDRFSAERTGGSVSTLTIQRTQQEDSAVYLCASSSTRQVGGYTFGSGTRLTVV.

J is TRBJ1-1 and V is TRBV3-1 (or the pseudogene TRBV3-2); possible D gene TRBD1, 5 bases. The germline CDR1 and CDR2 sequences are LGHDT and YNNKEL (reference sequence). V was cut by 4 bases and J by 11 bases, with 14 bases left in between. The CDR3 length is 12 residues. This chain's CDR3 is CASSPSAGNAFF. In DNA, the CDR3 is TGTGCCAGCAGCCCCTCGGCAGGGAACGCTTTCTTT.

This chain connects TRBV14 to TRBJ2-1, with TRBD1 identical over 7 bases. Germline V CDR1 and CDR2: SGHDN, FVKESK. V lost 4 bases, J lost 3 bases, and 6 bases stayed unmatched. The CDR3 consists of 15 residues. The CDR3 coding sequence is TGTGCCAGCAGCCTCCGGACAGGTTTCTACAATGAGCAGTTCTTC. Translation gives CASSLRTGFYNEQFF.

The chain uses TRBV9 and TRBJ1-4; D is undetermined. Trimming took off 0 bases at V and 7 bases at J, with 10 bases between the two ends. Germline V CDR1 and CDR2: SGDLS, YYNGEE. The length of the CDR3 is 14 residues. The CDR3 is CASSVEGSREKLFF. In nucleotides, the CDR3 is TGTGCCAGCAGCGTAGAGGGATCACGTGAAAAACTGTTTTTT.

The V call is TRBV11-2, the J call TRBJ1-6, with 7 bases lining up with TRBD1. In germline, CDR1 is SGHAT, CDR2 FQNNGV. CDR3 length: 15 amino acids. With V trimmed by 5 bases and J by 9 bases, 10 bases remained unmatched. Written as DNA, the CDR3 is TGTGCCAGCAGCCGGGAGGGACAGCGGGGTTCACCCCTCCACTTT. Residues: CASSREGQRGSPLHF.

The chain couples TRBV7-9 to TRBJ2-1, with D perhaps TRBD1 (6 bases). V gave up 2 bases and J gave up 10 bases, with 12 bases separating them. The CDR3 consists of 13 residues. Per germline, CDR1 SEHNR and CDR2 FQNEAQ (reference sequence). CDR3 DNA: TGTGCCAGCAGCTTAATGGACAGCCTCGAGCAGTTCTTC. Translated, it gives CASSLMDSLEQFF.

This clone was detected only a few times. CDR3 in DNA: TGTGCCAGCAGCTTAGGGGGGGAATTGGGCTACGAGCAGTACTTC. This encodes CASSLGGELGYEQYF. The chain combines TRBV7-8 with TRBJ2-7; possibly TRBD2 for D (6 bases). Germline CDR1 SGHVS, CDR2 FQNEAQ. V was pared by 1 base and J by 3 bases, with 13 bases between. This CDR3 has 15 amino acids.